One and the same sample provided the 25 T cell receptor beta chains below, sequenced in a study of cytomegalovirus exposure and HLA in healthy donors. PCR primers comprised 60 Vbeta and 13 Jbeta primers. Assay: immunoSEQ multiplex PCR; the TCRdb copy retains only in-frame clones and omits some. The table lists under 200,000 clones, around three quarters of them singletons. What was sequenced was PBMCs. These receptors all stem from a woman in her 30s in good health and CMV-seronegative.

The chain employs TRBV7-2 and TRBJ1-2; TRBD1 is a possible D gene (5 bases). The V end lost 2 bases, the J end lost 0 bases, and 13 bases lay between the germline ends. From germline, CDR1 is SGHTA and CDR2 FQGNSA. CDR3 length equals 16 residues. The CDR3 DNA is TGTGCCAGCAGCTTATCTGGGGCAGGAACTAACTATGGCTACACCTTC. It yields the protein CASSLSGAGTNYGYTF.

J is TRBJ2-7 and V is TRBV6-5; possible D gene TRBD1, 5 bases. Germline assignment: CDR1 MNHEY and CDR2 SVGAGI. Trimming took off 2 bases at V and 6 bases at J, with 8 bases between the two ends. The CDR3 runs to 12 residues. CDR3 protein: CASSYTTGEQYF. The CDR3, as DNA: TGTGCCAGCAGTTACACAACAGGCGAGCAGTACTTC.

This clone turned up a few times. The genes are TRBV7-9 and TRBJ2-1; TRBD1 matches at 8 bases. The germline V gene encodes CDR1 SEHNR and CDR2 FQNEAQ (reference sequence). J lost 3 bases, V lost 0 bases, and 4 bases had no gene match. CDR3 length equals 16 residues. CDR3 protein: CASSLAATGDYNEQFF. DNA for the CDR3: TGTGCCAGCAGCTTAGCGGCGACAGGGGACTACAATGAGCAGTTCTTC.

This rearrangement joins TRBV6-1 to TRBJ1-3; TRBD1 agrees at 11 bases. V trimming: 6 bases; J trimming: 9 bases; junction bases outside the gene matches: 7. The CDR3 totals 14 residues. Looked up from germline, CDR1 is MNHNS and CDR2 is SASEGT. The CDR3 spells CASRPGTGGPTIYF. CDR3 bases: TGTGCCAGCAGACCCGGGACAGGGGGTCCCACCATATATTTT.

The chain recombines TRBV6-1 with TRBJ2-5; TRBD2 agrees at 7 bases. The better agreement between TRBJ2-7 and the DNA end casts doubt on the J call. CDR3 length equals 14 residues. Germline values: CDR1 MNHNS, CDR2 SASEGT. The DNA of the CDR3 is TGTGCCAGCAGCGAGGGTGCCTCGGGAGGCGAGCAGTACTTC. Translating it yields CASSEGASGGEQYF.

This clone was observed once. V and J are TRBV4-1 and TRBJ1-6, with D maybe TRBD1 (5 bases). CDR1 is MGHRA and CDR2 is YSYEKL in the germline V gene. V lost 0 bases and J 7 bases, leaving 19 bases between the germline ends. The CDR3 runs to 18 residues. CDR3 sequence (DNA): TGCGCCAGCAGCCAAGATGGTGAAGGGCCCAGGGTGAATTCACCCCTCCACTTT. It is translated as CASSQDGEGPRVNSPLHF.

V and J are TRBV5-6 and TRBJ2-7; D is unclear. CDR1 is SGHDT, CDR2 YYEEEE, per germline. With 2 bases removed from V and 1 base from J, the gap between germline ends came to 13 bases. CDR3 length: 15 amino acids. CDR3 sequence reads: CASSFGRKYSYEQYF. CDR3 coding DNA: TGTGCCAGCAGCTTTGGCAGAAAGTATTCCTACGAGCAGTACTTC.

The rearrangement links TRBV10-3 to TRBJ2-5; 9 nucleotides align to TRBD1. Trimming took 8 bases from V and 2 from J; bases not matched to a gene: 15. The CDR3 totals 17 residues. Per the germline V gene, CDR1 is ENHRY and CDR2 is SYGVKD. The CDR3 sequence: CAIRGDRDPSNQETQYF. As DNA, the CDR3 is TGTGCCATCCGCGGGGACAGGGATCCGTCTAATCAAGAGACCCAGTACTTC.

This clone was picked up one time. The chain has TRBV5-6 and TRBJ2-1; TRBD2 aligns across 7 bases. In germline, CDR1 is SGHDT, CDR2 YYEEEE. This CDR3 spans 14 amino acids. With 7 bases clipped from V and 0 bases from J, the junction kept 4 bases outside the gene matches. CDR3 loop: CASEIAGSYNEQFF. Here the CDR3 DNA reads TGTGCCAGCGAAATAGCGGGCTCCTACAATGAGCAGTTCTTC.

This clone was counted between two and nine times. The DNA of the CDR3 is TGTGCCAGCAGCTCCCTAGCGGGAGCTTGGTTAGAGCAGTACTTC. It codes for CASSSLAGAWLEQYF. This chain connects TRBV5-8 to TRBJ2-5; 10 bases are shared with TRBD2. This CDR3 has 15 residues. CDR1 and CDR2 from the germline V gene are SGHTS and YDEGEE. The junction had 13 bases not matched to a gene; V was cut back by 3 bases and J by 11 bases.

In this sample, this clone turned up once. In nucleotides, the CDR3 is TGTGCCAGCAGTTTAAGAACCGGTAGCAATCAGCCCCAGCATTTT. Amino acids: CASSLRTGSNQPQHF. The rearrangement links TRBV27 to TRBJ1-5, with no clear D. The CDR3 is 15 amino acids. Germline lookup yields CDR1 MNHEY and CDR2 SMNVEV (reference sequence). Trimming cost V 2 bases and J 0 bases, with 8 bases left between them.

The chain has TRBV25-1 and TRBJ2-1; 9 positions match TRBD2. V trimming: 6 bases; J trimming: 7 bases; junction bases outside the gene matches: 7. From germline, CDR1 is MGHDK and CDR2 SYGVNS. The CDR3 contains 14 residues. CDR3 amino acids: CASRGGRVRNEQFF. The CDR3 coding sequence is TGTGCCAGCAGGGGCGGGAGGGTTAGGAATGAGCAGTTCTTC.

This clone was picked up a small number of times. The chain links TRBV5-4 to TRBJ1-4, with unresolved D. V was clipped by 3 bases and J by 0 bases, with 9 bases between them. Germline CDR1 SGHNT, CDR2 YYREEE (reference sequence). The CDR3 is 15 amino acids. The CDR3 DNA reads as TGTGCCAGCAGCTCCGCAAGCTCAACTAATGAAAAACTGTTTTTT. It specifies CASSSASSTNEKLFF.

The chain uses TRBV7-9 and TRBJ1-6; D gene ambiguous. The ends were cut back, 2 bases at V and 7 bases at J, with 3 bases in the middle. Per germline, CDR1 SEHNR and CDR2 FQNEAQ (reference sequence). The CDR3 sequence is 12 residues long. This chain's CDR3 is CASSLQNSPLHF. Written as DNA, the CDR3 is TGTGCCAGCAGCTTACAGAATTCACCCCTCCACTTT.

V usage is TRBV11-2 and J usage is TRBJ1-1; tentative D call: TRBD1 (5 bases). The CDR3 runs to 13 residues. The germline CDR1 and CDR2 sequences are SGHAT and FQNNGV. The V gene lost 5 bases and the J gene lost 4 bases, with 11 bases spanning the gap. The CDR3 is CASSGGVGTEAFF. The CDR3 DNA reads as TGTGCCAGCAGCGGGGGGGTGGGCACTGAAGCTTTCTTT. Filled out from reference TRBV11-2 and TRBJ1-1, the complete variable domain reads EAGVAQSPRYKIIEKRQSVAFWCNPISGHATLYWYQQILGQGPKLLIQFQNNGVVDDSQLPKDRFSAERLKGVDSTLKIQPAKLEDSAVYLCASSGGVGTEAFFGQGTRLTVV.

The genes are TRBV27 and TRBJ2-7, with 13 bases fitting TRBD2. V shed 5 bases, J shed 6 bases, and the junction held 7 bases outside the gene matches. Germline CDR1 reads MNHEY; CDR2 reads SMNVEV (reference sequence). The length of the CDR3 is 15 residues. The CDR3 protein is CASSPGLAGVREQYF. The CDR3 DNA reads TGTGCCAGCAGTCCCGGACTAGCGGGAGTTCGCGAGCAGTACTTC.

The chain carries TRBV19 and TRBJ2-7; 7 nucleotides match TRBD1. There are 13 residues in the CDR3. Per the germline V gene, CDR1 is LNHDA and CDR2 is SQIVND (reference sequence). Trimming cost V 6 bases and J 3 bases; bases outside gene matches: 5. The CDR3 region has the DNA TGTGCCAGTAGCCTCGACAGGGACTACGAGCAGTACTTC. As protein: CASSLDRDYEQYF.

The chain is built from TRBV9 and TRBJ2-5; the match to TRBD2 covers 10 bases. The closer fit of TRBJ2-7 to the DNA end suggests the J call may be wrong. This CDR3 comprises 15 residues. Germline V gene sequence: CDR1 SGDLS, CDR2 YYNGEE. CDR3 in amino acids: CASSVAAGGSYEQYF. The CDR3 DNA sequence: TGTGCCAGCAGCGTAGCAGCGGGAGGGTCCTACGAGCAGTACTTC.

This clone was observed a few times. The rearrangement joins TRBV5-4 to TRBJ2-1; D is possibly TRBD1 (5 bases). Germline V gene lookup returns CDR1 SGHNT and CDR2 YYREEE (reference sequence). V was clipped by 4 bases and J by 4 bases, with 12 bases between them. This CDR3 contains 14 residues. CDR3 amino acids: CASSRGGKYNEQFF. CDR3 nucleotides: TGTGCCAGCAGCAGGGGTGGGAAGTACAATGAGCAGTTCTTC.

The chain recombines TRBV6-1 with TRBJ1-1; D uncertain. Trimming pared 6 bases from V and 1 base from J, leaving 12 bases between. CDR1 MNHNS and CDR2 SASEGT come from the germline V gene. The CDR3 sequence is 14 residues long. The DNA for the CDR3 is TGTGCCAGCAGACCCGACATGGGGAACACTGAAGCTTTCTTT. As protein: CASRPDMGNTEAFF.

This chain uses TRBV27 with TRBJ1-2, with D uncertain. Deletions cut 3 bases from V and 4 bases from J, with 18 bases between. The germline gives CDR1 MNHEY, CDR2 SMNVEV (reference sequence). This CDR3 region has 16 residues. CDR3 coding DNA: TGTGCCAGCAGTTTCGATGTTTCAGGTGGCAGCTATGGCTACACCTTC. Residues: CASSFDVSGGSYGYTF.

This clone was picked up one time. The chain uses TRBV6-6 and TRBJ2-3, with TRBD2 matching over 7 bases. The CDR3 length is 12 residues. Germline assignment: CDR1 MNHNY and CDR2 SVGAGI (reference sequence). With 11 bases clipped from V and 2 bases from J, the junction kept 4 bases outside the gene matches. The CDR3 sequence is CAVSGTTDTQYF. Here the CDR3 DNA reads TGTGCCGTGAGCGGGACCACAGATACGCAGTATTTT.

The V call is TRBV7-2, the J call TRBJ2-7, with 7 positions matching TRBD2. Trimming took 5 bases from V and 6 from J; bases not matched to a gene: 16. The CDR3 is made up of 16 amino acids. CDR1 and CDR2 (germline): SGHTA, FQGNSA. CDR3 protein: CASSPDPRDYSIEQYF. The CDR3 DNA is TGTGCCAGCAGCCCAGATCCAAGGGACTACTCTATCGAGCAGTACTTC.

The J gene is TRBJ2-3, the V gene TRBV4-1, with TRBD2 identical over 7 bases. CDR3 length equals 17 residues. The trim removed 0 bases at V and 1 base at J, leaving 7 bases unmatched. Germline-derived CDR1 and CDR2 are MGHRA and YSYEKL. DNA of the CDR3: TGCGCCAGCAGCCAAGAGCCTAGCGGAGTGGGCACAGATACGCAGTATTTT. As protein: CASSQEPSGVGTDTQYF.

Regarding this clone: An end of the junction does not agree with germline; a read error may underlie this. V gene TRBV6-1 combines with J gene TRBJ1-5; D remains unclear. The germline gives CDR1 MNHNS, CDR2 SASEGT. CDR3 length: 15 amino acids. Here the CDR3 DNA reads TGTGCTAGCACGGGCCGGACTAGCAGCAATCAGCCCCAGCATTTT. Translated: CASTGRTSSNQPQHF.